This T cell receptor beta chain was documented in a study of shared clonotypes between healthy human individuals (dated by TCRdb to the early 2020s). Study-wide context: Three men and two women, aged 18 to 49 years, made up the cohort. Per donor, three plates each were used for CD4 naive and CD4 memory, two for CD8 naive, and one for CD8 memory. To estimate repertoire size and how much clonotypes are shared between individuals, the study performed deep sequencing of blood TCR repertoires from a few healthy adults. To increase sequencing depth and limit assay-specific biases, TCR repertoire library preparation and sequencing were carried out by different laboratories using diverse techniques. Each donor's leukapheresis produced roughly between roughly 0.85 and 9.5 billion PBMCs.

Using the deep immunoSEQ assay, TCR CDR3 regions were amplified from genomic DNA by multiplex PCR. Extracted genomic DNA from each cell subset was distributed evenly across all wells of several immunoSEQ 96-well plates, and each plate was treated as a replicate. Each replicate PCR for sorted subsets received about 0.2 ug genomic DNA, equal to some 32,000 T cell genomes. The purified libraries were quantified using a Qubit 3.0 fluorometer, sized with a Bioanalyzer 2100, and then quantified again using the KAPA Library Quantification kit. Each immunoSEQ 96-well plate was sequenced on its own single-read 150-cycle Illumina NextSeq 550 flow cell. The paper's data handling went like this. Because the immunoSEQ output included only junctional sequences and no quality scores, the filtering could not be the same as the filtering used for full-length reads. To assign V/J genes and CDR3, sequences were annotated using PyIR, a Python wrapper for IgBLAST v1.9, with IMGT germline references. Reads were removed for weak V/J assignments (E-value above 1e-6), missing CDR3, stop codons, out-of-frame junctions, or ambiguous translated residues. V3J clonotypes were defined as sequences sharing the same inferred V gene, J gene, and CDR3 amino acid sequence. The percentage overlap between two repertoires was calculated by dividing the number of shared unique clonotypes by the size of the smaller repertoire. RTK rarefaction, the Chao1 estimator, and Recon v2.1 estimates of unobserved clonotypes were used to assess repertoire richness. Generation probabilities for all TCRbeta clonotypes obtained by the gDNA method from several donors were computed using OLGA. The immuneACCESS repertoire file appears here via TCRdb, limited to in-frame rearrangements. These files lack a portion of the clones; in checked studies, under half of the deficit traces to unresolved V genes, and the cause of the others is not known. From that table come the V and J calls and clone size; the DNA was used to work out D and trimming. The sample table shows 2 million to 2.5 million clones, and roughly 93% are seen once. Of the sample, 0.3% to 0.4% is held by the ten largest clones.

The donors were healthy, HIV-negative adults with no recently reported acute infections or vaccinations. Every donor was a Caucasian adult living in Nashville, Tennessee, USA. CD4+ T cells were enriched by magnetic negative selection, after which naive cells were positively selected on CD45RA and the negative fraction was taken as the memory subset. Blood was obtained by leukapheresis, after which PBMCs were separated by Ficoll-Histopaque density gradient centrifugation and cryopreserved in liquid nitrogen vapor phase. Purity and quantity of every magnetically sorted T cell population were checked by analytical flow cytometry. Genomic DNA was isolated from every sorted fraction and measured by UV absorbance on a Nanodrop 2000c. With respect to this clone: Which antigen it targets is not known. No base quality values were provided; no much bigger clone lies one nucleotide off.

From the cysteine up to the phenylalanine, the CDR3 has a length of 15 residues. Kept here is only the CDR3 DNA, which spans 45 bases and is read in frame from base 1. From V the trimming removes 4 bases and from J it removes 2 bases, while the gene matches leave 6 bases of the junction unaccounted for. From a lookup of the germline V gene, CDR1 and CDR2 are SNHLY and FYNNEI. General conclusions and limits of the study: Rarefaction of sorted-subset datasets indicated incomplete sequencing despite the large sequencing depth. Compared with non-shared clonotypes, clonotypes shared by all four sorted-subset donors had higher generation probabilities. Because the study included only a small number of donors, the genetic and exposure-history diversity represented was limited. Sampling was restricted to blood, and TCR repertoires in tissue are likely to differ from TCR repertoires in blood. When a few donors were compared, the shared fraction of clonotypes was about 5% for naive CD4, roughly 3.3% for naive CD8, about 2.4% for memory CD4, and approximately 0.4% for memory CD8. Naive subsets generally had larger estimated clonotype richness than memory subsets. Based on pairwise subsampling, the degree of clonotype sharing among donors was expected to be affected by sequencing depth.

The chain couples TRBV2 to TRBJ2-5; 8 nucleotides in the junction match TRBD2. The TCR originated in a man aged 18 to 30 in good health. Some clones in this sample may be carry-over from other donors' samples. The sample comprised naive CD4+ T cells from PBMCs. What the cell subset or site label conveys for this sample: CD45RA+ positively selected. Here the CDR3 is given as CASSVSGRGQETQYF. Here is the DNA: TGTGCCAGCAGTGTTTCCGGGAGGGGACAAGAGACCCAGTACTTC.